This T cell receptor (beta chain) was observed in a study of identical twins. CDR1 LNHNV and CDR2 YYDKDF come from the germline V gene (reference sequence). The CDR3 is 12 amino acids. V lost 5 bases and J 8 bases, leaving 9 bases between the germline ends. A single record per CDR3 protein comes from TCRdb applying MiXCR to the 5' RACE reads. The sample records 700,000 to 950,000 distinct CDR3 sequences, approximately 13% being singletons. A further study also used this sample, focusing on yellow fever vaccine responses in identical twins.

The chain is built from TRBV15 and TRBJ1-4; no firm D call. The receptor was isolated from a woman under 30 in good health. The material sequenced was PBMCs. CDR3 DNA sequence: TGTGCCACCAGCTATCTTGGGGAAAAACTGTTTTTT. Protein: CATSYLGEKLFF.